This is a list of T cell receptor beta chains from one sample in a study of T cell responses to AZD1222 COVID-19 vaccine. The table came from immunoSEQ multiplex PCR; TCRdb's copy has only in-frame clones and leaves some out. The table records 150,000 or so clones, 80% to 95% of them present only once. The material sequenced was peripheral blood, taken on day 0 of AZD1222 vaccination. Every receptor here comes from an adult in good health. Both conserved end residues are part of each CDR3. A D gene is named only where the DNA matches it firmly. Not all rows give a size; the values are once, few, many and, for expanded clones, a class.

TRBJ2-7	TRBD1	TRBV30	.	TGTGCCTGGGCTGAGGACAGGTACTCCTACGAGCAGTACTTC	CAWAEDRYSYEQYF
TRBJ2-1	TRBD1	TRBV5-1	.	TGCGCCAGCACCTTGGGTGTGACAGGGATTAACAATGAGCAGTTCTTC	CASTLGVTGINNEQFF
TRBJ2-1	.	TRBV25-1	.	TGTGCCAGCAGTGAACCCCTTAGTTACCATGAGCAGTTCTTC	CASSEPLSYHEQFF
TRBJ2-7	TRBD2	TRBV6-5	.	TGTGCCACCCCGACCCACGTTAGCGGGTCCGAGCAGTACTTC	CATPTHVSGSEQYF
TRBJ2-7	TRBD2	TRBV5-1	.	TGCGCCAGCAGCTTTAGCGGGAGCTCCTACGAGCAGTACTTC	CASSFSGSSYEQYF
TRBJ1-1	.	TRBV5-5	.	TGTGCCAGCAGCCCTGGATTAGGGAACACTGAAGCTTTCTTT	CASSPGLGNTEAFF
TRBJ2-3	.	TRBV4-3	.	TGCGCCAGCAGCCAAGAAGGAGCCTCCGTAAGCACAGATACGCAGTATTTT	CASSQEGASVSTDTQYF
TRBJ1-6	.	TRBV2	.	TGTGCCAGCAAGGACCGAATTGTGGCTTCACCCCTCCACTTT	CASKDRIVASPLHF
TRBJ1-1	.	TRBV24-1	.	TGTGCCACCAGTGATTGGGGGCGCGGGAACACTGAAGCTTTCTTT	CATSDWGRGNTEAFF
TRBJ2-7	TRBD2	TRBV5-6	.	TGTGCCAGCATCTCCCGCGGGAGGTCCTACGAGCAGTACTTC	CASISRGRSYEQYF
TRBJ1-5	.	TRBV30	.	TGTGCCTGGAGTGTAAGGGGGGTCAGGTACGGCAATCAGCCCCAGCATTTT	CAWSVRGVRYGNQPQHF
TRBJ2-5	TRBD2	TRBV7-9	.	TGTGCCAGCAGCCCCTTCCCGGGACTAGCGGGGCTGGGAGAGACCCAGTACTTC	CASSPFPGLAGLGETQYF
TRBJ2-1	.	TRBV30	.	TGTGCCTGGAGTCCCAGCTACAATGAGCAGTTCTTC	CAWSPSYNEQFF
TRBJ1-1	.	TRBV9	.	TGTGCCAGCAGCCCCCGGAGACAAATGAACACTGAAGCTTTCTTT	CASSPRRQMNTEAFF
TRBJ2-1	TRBD2	TRBV6-5	.	TGTGCCAGCAGTCCGAGCGGGGGGGCATACAATGAGCAGTTCTTC	CASSPSGGAYNEQFF
TRBJ2-2	TRBD1	TRBV13	.	TGTGCCAGCAGCTTGGGAAGGACAGGGATGACCGGGGAGCTGTTTTTT	CASSLGRTGMTGELFF
TRBJ1-3	TRBD1	TRBV3-1/TRBV3-2	.	TGTGCCAGCAGCCCCTCGGGACAGGGGGCATACACCATATATTTT	CASSPSGQGAYTIYF
TRBJ1-1	.	TRBV12-3/TRBV12-4	once	TGTGCCAGCAGGGGAGGAACTGAAGCTTTCTTT	CASRGGTEAFF
TRBJ2-7	TRBD1	TRBV19	.	TGTGCCAGCTCCGGGTCCGGACAGGGGGCCTACGAGCAGTACTTC	CASSGSGQGAYEQYF
TRBJ2-7	TRBD1	TRBV5-1	.	TGCGCCAGCAGCCACGGACAGGGGGGTAGCTCCTACGAGCAGTACTTC	CASSHGQGGSSYEQYF
TRBJ2-7	TRBD2	TRBV7-9	medium-sized	TGTGCCAGCAGCCCGACTAGCGTTTCCTACGAGCAGTACTTC	CASSPTSVSYEQYF
TRBJ2-3	.	TRBV4-2	.	TGTGCCAGCAGCCATGACGGGACACTTTCTAGCACAGATACGCAGTATTTT	CASSHDGTLSSTDTQYF
TRBJ2-1	TRBD1	TRBV11-2	.	TGTGCCAGCAGCGTAGGTTCCGGGACAGGCTCCCTTTTTGGGCAGTTCTTC	CASSVGSGTGSLFGQFF
TRBJ2-1	.	TRBV6-6	.	TGTGCCAGCAGTTTAAAAGGGAATGAGCAGTTCTTC	CASSLKGNEQFF
TRBJ2-1	TRBD2	TRBV13	.	TGTGCCAGCAGCTTAGGCCTTGCGGGGGGCCTTTACAATGAGCAGTTCTTC	CASSLGLAGGLYNEQFF
TRBJ2-7	.	TRBV20-1	.	TGCAGTGCTAGAGCCAGGTACGAGCAGTACTTC	CSARARYEQYF
TRBJ2-7	TRBD1	TRBV28	.	TGTGCCAGCAGGAGGACAGGGACCCTCTACGAGCAGTACTTC	CASRRTGTLYEQYF
TRBJ2-7	.	TRBV28	.	TGTGCCAGCAGTTTACTATCGACACTGAGCTCCTACGAGCAGTACTTC	CASSLLSTLSSYEQYF
TRBJ2-5	TRBD2	TRBV3-1/TRBV3-2	.	TGTGCCAGCAGCCGCCCGGGGCTAGCGGGGGGGCCGCAAGAGACCCAGTACTTC	CASSRPGLAGGPQETQYF
TRBJ2-2	TRBD2	TRBV7-3	.	TGTGCCAGCAGCTTCGGTAGCGGGAGAGTCGCCGGGGAGCTGTTTTTT	CASSFGSGRVAGELFF
TRBJ2-1	.	TRBV7-3	.	TGTGCCAGCAGCCTTAAATTTTGGGGAGAAGGGGACAATGAGCAGTTCTTC	CASSLKFWGEGDNEQFF
TRBJ1-6	.	TRBV5-1	.	TGCGCCAGCAGGGAAGTGGCAGGGAACTCCTATAATTCACCCCTCCACTTT	CASREVAGNSYNSPLHF
TRBJ2-7	.	TRBV2	.	TGTGCCAGCCGTTACGGGTATAGCTCCTACGAGCAGTACTTC	CASRYGYSSYEQYF
TRBJ1-4	.	TRBV2	.	TGTGCCAGCAGTACCAAATATAATGAAAAACTGTTTTTT	CASSTKYNEKLFF
TRBJ2-7	.	TRBV3-1/TRBV3-2	.	TGTGCCAGCAGCCAAGATCGGGGCGAGCAGTACTTC	CASSQDRGEQYF
TRBJ1-5	.	TRBV28	.	TGTGCCAGCAGTTACCGGGACGTTAGCAATCAGCCCCAGCATTTT	CASSYRDVSNQPQHF
TRBJ2-7	TRBD1	TRBV15	.	TGTGCCACCAGCAGGGAAACCGGACAGGACTCCTACGAGCAGTACTTC	CATSRETGQDSYEQYF
TRBJ1-2	.	TRBV7-9	.	TGTGCCAGCAGCTTAGCGCTGGGACTGCTTAGTGGCTACACCTTC	CASSLALGLLSGYTF
TRBJ1-4	.	TRBV4-1	.	TGCGCCAGCAGCCAAGTAGGGGGTGGGGAAAAACTGTTTTTT	CASSQVGGGEKLFF
TRBJ2-7	TRBD1	TRBV5-1	.	TGCGCCAGCAGCTCTACAGGGGCCTCTCCTCCTGTCGAGCAGTACTTC	CASSSTGASPPVEQYF
TRBJ1-2	.	TRBV7-8	.	TGTGCCAGCAGCTTAGAACTTGGCGGAAACTATGGCTACACCTTC	CASSLELGGNYGYTF
TRBJ1-1	.	TRBV19	.	TGTGCCAGTAGTCAGACAGGGAACACTGAAGCTTTCTTT	CASSQTGNTEAFF
TRBJ1-2	.	TRBV27	.	TGTGCCAGCAGTCCTCCCGGCGGCAAGGGCGGGACCTTATGCTATGGCTACACCTTC	CASSPPGGKGGTLCYGYTF
TRBJ2-1	TRBD2	TRBV5-1	.	TGCGCCAGCTCCCCCGGGACTATAAGCTTCAATGAGCAGTTCTTC	CASSPGTISFNEQFF
TRBJ2-7	TRBD2	TRBV19	.	TGTGCCAGTAGTATAACTAGCGGGGGTACCTACGAGCAGTACTTC	CASSITSGGTYEQYF
TRBJ1-2	.	TRBV24-1	once	TGTGCCACCAGTGATTTGTGGGGGGTAGGCTATGGCTACACCTTC	CATSDLWGVGYGYTF
TRBJ1-5	.	TRBV2	.	TGTGCCACCACGGGGTCAGGGGAGGAGAATCAGCCCCAGCATTTT	CATTGSGEENQPQHF
TRBJ1-1	.	TRBV29-1	.	TGCAGCGCCCGTACGGGGTTCGGCACTGAAGCTTTCTTT	CSARTGFGTEAFF
TRBJ1-2	.	TRBV28	once	TGTGCCAGCAGTTTTTCAGGGGCCAACGGGTTCTATGGCTACACCTTC	CASSFSGANGFYGYTF
TRBJ1-1	.	TRBV2	.	TGTGCCAGCCGATTAGTCTGGGCTGAAGCTTTCTTT	CASRLVWAEAFF
TRBJ1-1	.	TRBV6-5	.	TGTGCCAGCAGTCCGTCCAGGGGAAGCACTGAAGCTTTCTTT	CASSPSRGSTEAFF
TRBJ2-4	.	TRBV28	.	TGTGCCAGCAGCGCAGGGGCGTTAGCCAAAAACATTCAGTACTTC	CASSAGALAKNIQYF
TRBJ2-7	.	TRBV2	.	TGTGCCAGCAGTGGGGCCAGGGGCTACGAGCAGTACTTC	CASSGARGYEQYF
TRBJ1-1	.	TRBV5-1	once	TGCGCCAGCAGCTTAGGGACTACGAACACTGAAGCTTTCTTT	CASSLGTTNTEAFF
TRBJ2-3	TRBD2	TRBV6-6	once	TGTGCCAGCAACCCCCTAGCGGGGGGCACAGATACGCAGTATTTT	CASNPLAGGTDTQYF
TRBJ2-7	.	TRBV5-6	.	TGTGCCAGCAGGCGGACTGGAACCTACGAGCAGTACTTC	CASRRTGTYEQYF
TRBJ1-1	.	TRBV30	.	TGTGCCTGGAGTCGAAGGGCCGCGAACACTGAAGCTTTCTTT	CAWSRRAANTEAFF